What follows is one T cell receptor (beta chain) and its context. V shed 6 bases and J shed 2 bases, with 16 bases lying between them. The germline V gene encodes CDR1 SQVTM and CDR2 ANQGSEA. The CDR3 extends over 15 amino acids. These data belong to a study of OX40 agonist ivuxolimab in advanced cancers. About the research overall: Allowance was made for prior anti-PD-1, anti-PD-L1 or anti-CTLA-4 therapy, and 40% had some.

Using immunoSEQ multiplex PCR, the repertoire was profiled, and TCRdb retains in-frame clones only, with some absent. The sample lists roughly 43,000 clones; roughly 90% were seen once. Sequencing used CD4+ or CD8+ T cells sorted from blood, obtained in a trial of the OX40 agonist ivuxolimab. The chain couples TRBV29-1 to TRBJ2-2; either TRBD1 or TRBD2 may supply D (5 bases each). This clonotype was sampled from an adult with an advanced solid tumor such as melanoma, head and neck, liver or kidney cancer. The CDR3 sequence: CSVKRVWDNTGELFF. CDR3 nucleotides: TGCAGCGTGAAGAGGGTTTGGGACAACACCGGGGAGCTGTTTTTT.